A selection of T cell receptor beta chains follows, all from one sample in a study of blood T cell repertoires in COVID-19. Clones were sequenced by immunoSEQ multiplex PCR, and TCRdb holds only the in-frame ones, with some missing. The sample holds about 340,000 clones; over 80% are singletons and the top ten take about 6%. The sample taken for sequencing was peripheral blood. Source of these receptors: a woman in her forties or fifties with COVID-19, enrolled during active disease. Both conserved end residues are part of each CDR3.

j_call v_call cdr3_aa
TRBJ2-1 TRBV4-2 CASSTAGSGTFYNEQFF
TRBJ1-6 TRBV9 CASSVVSDSPLHF
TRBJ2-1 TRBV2 CASIQGGSSYNEQFF
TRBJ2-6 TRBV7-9 CASSTGMSSGANVLTF
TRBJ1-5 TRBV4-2 CASSNSGGSNQPQHF
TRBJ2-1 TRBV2 CASSGTSGSSYNEQFF
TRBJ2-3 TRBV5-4 CASSLGGRNTDTQYF
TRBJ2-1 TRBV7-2 CASSLLQGGYNEQFF
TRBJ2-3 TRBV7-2 CASSLGGAGTDTQYF
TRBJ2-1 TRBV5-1 CASTWGGRGNEQFF
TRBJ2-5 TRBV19 CASKRTSGYQETQYF
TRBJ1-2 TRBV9 CASSVEWHANYGYTF
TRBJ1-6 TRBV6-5 CASIPLWADNSPLHF
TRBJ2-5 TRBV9 CASSVATDKGQETQYF
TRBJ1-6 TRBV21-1 CASSNEYGQDYNSPLHF
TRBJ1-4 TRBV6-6 CASRTYRGTNEKLFF
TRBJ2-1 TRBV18 CASSPSLAGGSYNEQFF
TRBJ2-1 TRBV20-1 CSAGSGAEQFF
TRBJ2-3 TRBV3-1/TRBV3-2 CASRSSGRAVDTQYF
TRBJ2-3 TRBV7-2 CASSLGSSGKQLNTDTQYF
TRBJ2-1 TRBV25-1 CASSETGSSYNEQFF
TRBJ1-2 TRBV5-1 CASSAPTDGYTF
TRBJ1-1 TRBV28 CASSLWGPAGVNTEAFF
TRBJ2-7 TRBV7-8 CASSYLAGSGEQYF
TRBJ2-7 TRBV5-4 CASSLDYYYGTSRGEQYF
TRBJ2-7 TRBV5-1 CASSPTPGFYEQYF
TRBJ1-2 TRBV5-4 CASSFDSNYGYTF
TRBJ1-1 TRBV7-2 CASSFGQGNTEAFF
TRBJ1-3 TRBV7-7 CASSFSLGAGNTIYF
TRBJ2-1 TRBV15 CATSNPGLSRDNEQFF
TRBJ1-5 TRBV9 CASSATGNNQPQHF
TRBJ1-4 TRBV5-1 CASSFRGEKLFF
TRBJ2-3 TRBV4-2 CASSPLGGYTDTQYF
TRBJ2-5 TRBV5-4 CASSLAWGTQETQYF
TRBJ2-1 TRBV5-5 CASSLGPLASTNNEQFF
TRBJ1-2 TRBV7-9 CASSSPEGQGAVYGYTF
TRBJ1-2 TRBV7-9 CASRSTTGGYYGYTF
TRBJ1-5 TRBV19 CASSMTGGRSNQPQHF
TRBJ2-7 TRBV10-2 CASSDPGQGVHEQYF